This note documents a single T cell receptor (beta chain) sequence. The antigen is not known. This entry is derived from a study of T cell responses to AZD1222 COVID-19 vaccine. Whole-study results and caveats: Possibly, clonal diversity was underestimated; donors were largely white British and included more females. Spike-wide coverage was observed for vaccine-associated CD4 TCRs, with dominant responses at 160-218 and 743-854. Baseline serostatus was positive in only a handful of AZD1222 recipients.

J gave up 8 bases and V 4 bases, and 8 bases lay outside the gene matches. Germline V gene data show CDR1 as SGHNT and CDR2 as YYREEE (reference sequence). This CDR3 region has 13 residues. The table came from immunoSEQ multiplex PCR; TCRdb's copy has only in-frame clones and leaves some out. The table lists about 81,000 clones, around 90% of them singletons, with approximately 10% in the top ten. Doses given second, at about 4 or about 12 weeks, were pooled. The receptor's source is an adult who received the AZD1222 COVID-19 vaccine. The V gene is TRBV5-4, the J gene TRBJ1-2, with 7 bases lining up with TRBD1. Sequencing used peripheral blood, obtained 28 days after the second AZD1222 dose. CDR3 DNA: TGTGCCAGCAGCCCCCAGGGGGACTTCGGCTACACCTTC. Its translation: CASSPQGDFGYTF.